The T cell receptor beta chain under discussion was sequenced for a study of OX40 agonist ivuxolimab in advanced cancers. Sequencing used immunoSEQ multiplex PCR; TCRdb keeps in-frame clones, though not all of them. The table has tens of thousands of clones, 91% seen once. The J segment lost 5 bases and the V segment lost 9 bases, leaving 11 bases of the junction unmatched. This CDR3 is 14 amino acids long. Germline V CDR1 and CDR2: SNHLY, FYNNEI. The source is an adult with an advanced solid tumor such as melanoma, head and neck, liver or kidney cancer. V is TRBV2 and J is TRBJ2-7, with TRBD1 matching 9 bases. The material was CD4+ or CD8+ T cells sorted from blood, obtained in a trial of the OX40 agonist ivuxolimab. CDR3 sequence reads: CARAVPGQGNEQYF. The CDR3 coding sequence is TGTGCCAGAGCGGTACCGGGACAGGGAAACGAGCAGTACTTC.